This T cell receptor (beta chain) is drawn from a study of T cells in localized non-small cell lung cancer. TCRdb's copy holds only in-frame clones and misses some; the assay was immunoSEQ multiplex PCR. The sample lists under 65,000 clones, about 87% occurring once. A word on this clone: Antigen unknown.

Germline loops: CDR1 SGHTA, CDR2 FQGNSA. Between the trimmed V and J ends, which lost 1 base and 7 bases, there was a span of 14 bases. The length of the CDR3 is 15 residues. Study-level results: A denser population of T cells in blood accompanied longer overall survival. The appearance of a median roughly 56 of the top 100 tumor clones was seen in adjacent lung. Heterogeneity remains possible because sequencing was limited to only one tumor region. Highest T cell clonality was seen in uninvolved adjacent lung, surpassing that measured in tumor.

The chain couples TRBV7-2 to TRBJ1-5; TRBD1 might be the D (5 bases). The receptor was derived from a man aged 35 to 69 with stage I squamous cell lung carcinoma. The sequenced sample was peripheral blood, obtained before any cancer treatment. Here the CDR3 reads CASSLDATGGQPQHF. CDR3 DNA: TGTGCCAGCAGCTTAGACGCCACAGGCGGGCAGCCCCAGCATTTT.